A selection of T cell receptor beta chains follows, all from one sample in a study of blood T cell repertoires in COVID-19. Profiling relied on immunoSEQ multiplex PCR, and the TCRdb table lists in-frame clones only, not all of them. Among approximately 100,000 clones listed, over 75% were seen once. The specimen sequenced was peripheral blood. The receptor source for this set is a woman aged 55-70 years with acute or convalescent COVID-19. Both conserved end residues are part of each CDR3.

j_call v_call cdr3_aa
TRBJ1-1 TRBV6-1 CASSERGGPKAFF
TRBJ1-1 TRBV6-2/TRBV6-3 CASRPSGGTEAFF
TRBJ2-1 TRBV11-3 CASSFGQTYNEQFF
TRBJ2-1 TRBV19 CASSIDLRAGLYNEQFF
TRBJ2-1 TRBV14 CASSPQVLPGNEQFF
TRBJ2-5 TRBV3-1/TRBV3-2 CASSQEAVQETQYF
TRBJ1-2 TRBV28 CASSTGTAYGYTF
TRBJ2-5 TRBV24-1 CATSRSPGQVDFWQETQYF
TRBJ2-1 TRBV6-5 CASTMGQGAGNEQFF
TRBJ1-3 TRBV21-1 CASSPEENTIYF
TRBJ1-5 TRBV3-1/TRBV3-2 CASSLRTGEFEAQHF
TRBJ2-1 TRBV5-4 CASSPSSGRDNEQFF
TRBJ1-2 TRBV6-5 CASSSSQRTGGYTF
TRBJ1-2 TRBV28 CASREGGIYGYTF
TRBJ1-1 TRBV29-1 CSVELEAFF